The 22 T cell receptor beta chains in this list originate from one sample, sequenced in a study of Ad26.COV2.S vaccination and SARS-CoV-2 variants. Specified treatment: around 19 received Ad26.COV2.S at low or high dose, single or two shots; several received placebo; per-sample allocation not given. Sampling happened 63 days after the first vaccine or placebo injection. The table came from immunoSEQ multiplex PCR; TCRdb's copy has only in-frame clones and leaves some out. The sample contains 350,000 to 450,000 clones, about 83% of which appear only once. The sequencing used peripheral blood, collected in a trial of Ad26.COV2.S vaccine versus placebo. The receptor set was obtained from a person between 18 and 59 years old who received the Ad26.COV2.S COVID-19 vaccine or a placebo.

The chain combines TRBV5-1 with TRBJ2-1; the D is unclear. The CDR3 loop spans 15 amino acids. CDR1 is SGHRS, CDR2 YFSETQ, per germline. The V end lost 2 bases, the J end lost 8 bases, and 17 bases lay between the germline ends. The DNA for the CDR3 is TGCGCCAGCAGCTTAGATGGTCGCCTCGGCCATGAGCAGTTCTTC. Translated, it gives CASSLDGRLGHEQFF. Filled out from reference TRBV5-1 and TRBJ2-1, the complete variable domain reads KAGVTQTPRYLIKTRGQQVTLSCSPISGHRSVSWYQQTPGQGLQFLFEYFSETQRNKGNFPGRFSGRQFSNSRSEMNVSTLELGDSALYLCASSLDGRLGHEQFFGPGTRLTVL.

The genes are TRBV9 and TRBJ2-1; D unresolved. The CDR3 spans 12 residues. Germline assignment: CDR1 SGDLS and CDR2 YYNGEE. V lost 0 bases and J lost 10, with 8 bases in between. The CDR3 loop reads CASSVDSLEQFF. DNA for the CDR3: TGTGCCAGCAGCGTAGATAGTCTAGAGCAGTTCTTC. Full variable domain (rest looked up from reference TRBV9 and TRBJ2-1): DSGVTQTPKHLITATGQRVTLRCSPRSGDLSVYWYQQSLDQGLQFLIQYYNGEERAKGNILERFSAQQFPDLHSELNLSSLELGDSALYFCASSVDSLEQFFGPGTRLTVL.

This clone has a single count. The CDR3 nucleotides read TGTGCCAGCTCACCGGGTTCGCGCAGGACATGGAATGAGCAGTTCTTC. It is translated as CASSPGSRRTWNEQFF. This chain joins TRBV18 and TRBJ2-1; possible D gene TRBD1, 5 bases. Trimming left V 3 bases short and J 7 bases short, with 19 bases between. Germline V gene lookup returns CDR1 KGHSH and CDR2 LQKENI. This CDR3 region has 16 residues.

V and J are TRBV25-1 and TRBJ1-2, with D possibly matching TRBD1 (5 bases). Germline V gives CDR1 MGHDK, CDR2 SYGVNS. The CDR3 contains 15 residues. V lost 4 bases to trimming and J lost 6 bases, with 18 bases between them. In DNA form, the CDR3 reads TGTGCCAGCAGTGGTGCCCCCGTCGGGACCGATGGCTACACCTTC. It yields the protein CASSGAPVGTDGYTF.

The J gene is TRBJ2-5, the V gene TRBV3-1 (or the pseudogene TRBV3-2); 7 bases map to TRBD2. Trimming at V came to 6 bases and at J to 3 bases, leaving 7 bases not matched to a gene. Germline V gives CDR1 LGHDT, CDR2 YNNKEL (reference sequence). CDR3 size: 14 residues. The CDR3 DNA reads as TGTGCCAGCAGGATGGCGGGGGAAGAAGAGACCCAGTACTTC. Its protein product is CASRMAGEEETQYF.

The chain uses TRBV11-2 and TRBJ2-4; 10 nucleotides line up with TRBD2. The CDR3 is made up of 19 amino acids. V was pared by 4 bases and J by 0 bases, with 12 bases of the junction left unmatched. From germline, CDR1 is SGHAT and CDR2 FQNNGV. The CDR3: CASSSPLAGAIEAKNIQYF. CDR3 bases: TGTGCCAGCAGCTCCCCCCTAGCGGGGGCCATAGAAGCCAAAAACATTCAGTACTTC.

There are a few counts of this clone. The rearrangement links TRBV6-5 to TRBJ2-2; D is ambiguous. The CDR3 has 13 residues. Trimming stripped 4 bases from V and 6 bases from J, with 9 bases between. Germline V gene lookup returns CDR1 MNHEY and CDR2 SVGAGI. CDR3 DNA sequence: TGTGCCAGCAGTTCCGTTTCAGCCGGGGAGCTGTTTTTT. This gives the protein CASSSVSAGELFF.

This chain joins TRBV2 and TRBJ2-5, with D possibly being TRBD2 (5 bases). V lost 7 bases to trimming and J lost 0 bases, with 9 bases between them. The CDR3 sequence is 13 residues long. Per germline, CDR1 SNHLY and CDR2 FYNNEI. The CDR3 reads CASTLGNQETQYF. DNA for the CDR3: TGTGCCAGCACTCTCGGGAACCAAGAGACCCAGTACTTC. The entire variable domain, with the rest obtained from reference TRBV2 and TRBJ2-5, is as follows: EPEVTQTPSHQVTQMGQEVILRCVPISNHLYFYWYRQILGQKVEFLVSFYNNEISEKSEIFDDQFSVERPDGSNFTLKIRSTKLEDSAMYFCASTLGNQETQYFGPGTRLLVL.

The chain recombines TRBV6-4 with TRBJ2-1; perhaps TRBD2 as D (5 bases). Trimming cost V 8 bases and J 3 bases, with 11 bases left between them. Germline values: CDR1 MRHNA, CDR2 SNTAGT. This CDR3 has 13 amino acids. CDR3 sequence (DNA): TGTGCCAGCGGAACGGGATTCTACAATGAGCAGTTCTTC. Protein: CASGTGFYNEQFF.

The CDR3 DNA follows: TGTGCCAGCAGTGGACAGGTGAACACTGAAGCTTTCTTT. It is translated as CASSGQVNTEAFF. V and J are TRBV2 and TRBJ1-1; the D gene is possibly TRBD1 (6 bases). V was cut by 4 bases and J by 0 bases, with 6 bases left in between. Germline assignment: CDR1 SNHLY and CDR2 FYNNEI. This CDR3 spans 13 amino acids.

The chain is built from TRBV15 and TRBJ2-2; D call uncertain. Germline CDR1 LNHNV, CDR2 YYDKDF (reference sequence). V was shortened by 5 bases and J by 1 base, with 8 bases between the two germline ends. The CDR3 consists of 14 residues. DNA for the CDR3: TGTGCCACCAGCCGGACGGAGAACACCGGGGAGCTGTTTTTT. Its translation: CATSRTENTGELFF.

The rearrangement joins TRBV7-3 to TRBJ2-2, with D unclear. The V gene's germline CDR1 is SGHTA and CDR2 FQGTGA. This CDR3 comprises 15 residues. Trimming left V 4 bases short and J 0 bases short, with 9 bases between. As DNA, the CDR3 is TGTGCCAGCAGCTCCCTGACATCGAACACCGGGGAGCTGTTTTTT. Its translation: CASSSLTSNTGELFF.

This sequence joins TRBV11-1 and TRBJ2-1; either TRBD1 or TRBD2 may supply D (5 bases each). V was clipped by 2 bases and J by 0 bases, with 11 bases between them. Germline assignment: CDR1 SGHAT and CDR2 FQDESV (reference sequence). The CDR3 extends over 16 amino acids. The chain's CDR3 is CASSLSRGSSYNEQFF. Here the CDR3 DNA reads TGTGCCAGCAGCTTAAGTCGGGGCAGCTCCTACAATGAGCAGTTCTTC.

This sequence joins TRBV24-1 and TRBJ1-2; D remains unclear. The CDR3 has 11 residues. Deletions cut 4 bases from V and 6 bases from J, with 5 bases between. The germline CDR1 and CDR2 sequences are KGHDR and SFDVKD. The CDR3 DNA is TGTGCCACCAGTGACAGGCATGGCTACACCTTC. Its translation is CATSDRHGYTF.

This sequence joins TRBV7-2 and TRBJ2-7; D gene ambiguous. The CDR3 length is 11 residues. Looked up from germline, CDR1 is SGHTA and CDR2 is FQGNSA. Deletions cut 5 bases from V and 7 bases from J, with 9 bases between. As DNA, the CDR3 is TGTGCCAGCAGCCCCAAGCTAGAGCAGTACTTC. Protein product: CASSPKLEQYF.

V gene TRBV6-6 combines with J gene TRBJ2-5; the match to TRBD2 covers 7 bases. The CDR3 has 14 residues. Germline V gene lookup returns CDR1 MNHNY and CDR2 SVGAGI (reference sequence). Germline trimming cut 4 bases from V and 5 bases from J; bases unmatched to any gene: 7. CDR3 DNA sequence: TGTGCCAGCAGTTGGAGACTAGCTGGGGAGACCCAGTACTTC. Translation: CASSWRLAGETQYF.

The table lists this clone with a few counts. J is TRBJ1-1 and V is TRBV15; weak D call: TRBD1 (5 bases). From germline, CDR1 is LNHNV and CDR2 YYDKDF (reference sequence). CDR3 length: 14 residues. Trimming cost V 3 bases and J 11 bases, with 19 bases left between them. The CDR3 is CATSSGRDPIAAFF. The CDR3 DNA reads TGTGCCACCAGCAGTGGCCGGGACCCTATAGCGGCTTTCTTT.

The gene calls are TRBV3-1 (or the pseudogene TRBV3-2) and TRBJ2-7, with D tentatively TRBD2 (5 bases). Germline V lookup: CDR1 LGHDT, CDR2 YNNKEL (reference sequence). The CDR3 is 13 residues long. The V end was cut by 4 bases, the J end by 6 bases, with 13 bases between. This CDR3 is CASSLTDRGEQYF. The CDR3 coding sequence is TGTGCCAGCAGCCTGACGGACCGGGGCGAGCAGTACTTC.

The gene calls are TRBV7-2 and TRBJ2-5; 7 bases map to TRBD1. Germline CDR1 and CDR2: SGHTA and FQGNSA. The CDR3 spans 15 residues. The junction had 7 bases not matched to a gene; V was cut back by 5 bases and J by 1 base. CDR3 bases: TGTGCCAGCAGCCTGGGATACAGGGGCCAAGAGACCCAGTACTTC. This codes for CASSLGYRGQETQYF.

The V gene is TRBV21-1, the J gene TRBJ1-2; the DNA was not compared with TRBD1, the D call given in the table. TRBV21-1 represents a pseudogene. The CDR3 extends over 18 amino acids. The CDR3 DNA sequence: TGTGCCAGCAGCAAAGACGGGACAGGGGTAAACCCTTGCTATGGCTACACCTTC. Encoded protein: CASSKDGTGVNPCYGYTF.

The chain couples TRBV2 to TRBJ1-2; D call uncertain. The length of the CDR3 is 16 residues. Trimming pared 1 base from V and 1 base from J, leaving 13 bases between. Germline V gene sequence: CDR1 SNHLY, CDR2 FYNNEI. The CDR3 region is CASSEVRTDLNYGYTF. CDR3 coding DNA: TGTGCCAGCAGTGAAGTACGGACGGACCTTAACTATGGCTACACCTTC.

CDR3 amino acids: CASSQIRALGLYGYTF. The CDR3 nucleotides read TGTGCCAGCAGCCAGATCCGGGCCCTAGGCCTCTATGGCTACACCTTC. The rearrangement joins TRBV27 to TRBJ1-2; D call uncertain. CDR3 length: 16 residues. Germline lookup yields CDR1 MNHEY and CDR2 SMNVEV (reference sequence). V lost 6 bases and J lost 4, with 21 bases in between.